This T cell receptor (beta chain) was sequenced during a study of cytomegalovirus exposure and HLA in healthy donors. Study-level findings and limits: In an earlier analysis, productive rearrangement rates for most beta V segments clustered near 87% or 30%. Analysis performed later found roughly 17,000 TCR beta sequences associated with HLA alleles at 0.05 false discovery rate. Rarity marked most TCR sequences, yet some public TCRs occurred in many donors. Some TCR beta chains (roughly 150 of them) were listed as cytomegalovirus-associated.

Both 60 Vbeta primers and 13 Jbeta primers went into the PCR. Repertoires were generated with immunoSEQ multiplex PCR, while TCRdb's copy carries only in-frame clones and drops some. The sample shows about 190,000 clones, about 80% of them seen only once. Concerning this clone: Its target is unknown.

The sequence was obtained from a woman in her twenties or thirties in good health and CMV-seropositive. Specimen: PBMCs.

The CDR3 nucleotides read TGTGCCAGTAGTGCCCGACTAGTTTTGGGCCAAGAGACCCAGTACTTC. This translates into CASSARLVLGQETQYF. The V gene is TRBV19, the J gene TRBJ2-5; D is possibly TRBD2 (6 bases). This CDR3 has 16 amino acids. CDR1 is LNHDA, CDR2 SQIVND, per germline (reference sequence). V gave up 5 bases and J gave up 1 base, with 17 bases separating them.